The entry below describes one T cell receptor beta chain. CDR3 length: 13 residues. Per germline, CDR1 LGHDT and CDR2 YNNKEL (reference sequence). The V gene lost 4 bases and the J gene lost 3 bases, with 9 bases spanning the gap. The entry originates in a study of blood T cell repertoires in COVID-19. Clones were sequenced by immunoSEQ multiplex PCR, and TCRdb holds only the in-frame ones, with some missing. The profile covers under 250,000 clones, with around 82% appearing a single time and roughly 4.7% taken by the ten largest. The rearrangement joins TRBV3-1 (or the pseudogene TRBV3-2) to TRBJ1-1, with TRBD1 as a possible D gene (6 bases). Sequencing input: peripheral blood. The clonotype originates from a woman aged 70-85 years with acute or convalescent COVID-19. The CDR3 loop is CASSPGTHTEAFF. For the CDR3, the DNA is TGTGCCAGCAGCCCCGGGACACACACTGAAGCTTTCTTT.